The sequence of this T cell receptor (beta chain) was determined in a study of blood T cell repertoires in COVID-19. Background on the study: Collection of acute and convalescent COVID-19 samples took place in the United States, Italy and Spain. From T cells, B-cell-depleted T cells, or PBMCs came the material, which was cDNA or gDNA.

Sequencing used immunoSEQ multiplex PCR; TCRdb keeps in-frame clones, though not all of them. The table shows about 330,000 clones, with 92% occurring only once. This clone appeared a few times. The same CDR3 arises from other DNA sequences in this sample as well. Categorization into cohorts depended on clinical history that participants reported. Among Cohort 3 donors, those recovered had two negative PCRs, clearance, or symptom resolution. The CDR3 sequence is 13 residues long. Trimming removed 5 bases at V and 5 bases at J, with 11 bases between. The V gene's germline CDR1 is KGHDR and CDR2 SFDVKD. This receptor was identified in a woman aged 25 to 45 who had recovered from COVID-19. The specimen was PBMCs or T cells enriched from blood (not recorded which). This chain joins TRBV24-1 and TRBJ1-2; the D gene is possibly TRBD1 (5 bases). As DNA, the CDR3 is TGTGCCACCAGTGTTAGTTCAGGGTATGGCTACACCTTC. Translating gives CATSVSSGYGYTF.